Sequencing of this TCR beta chain was carried out in a study of blood T cell repertoires in COVID-19. Overall study context: COVID-19 samples from acute and convalescent phases originated in the United States, Italy and Spain. PBMCs, B-cell-depleted T cells, or T cells provided the cDNA or gDNA that made up the material.

CDR3 length: 15 amino acids. Germline CDR1 is GTSNPN and CDR2 is SVGIG (reference sequence). Trimming left V 0 bases short and J 5 bases short, with 16 bases between. As processed by the authors: Reference gene primer amplification gave nucleated cell count estimates. The protocol was immunoSEQ multiplex PCR, while the TCRdb copy is restricted to in-frame clones and leaves out a portion. V and J calls and clone size are those listed in that table; D and trimming were worked out from the DNA. The table shows about 160,000 clones, with 77% occurring only once. Sequenced input: peripheral blood. This TCR was sampled from a man in his 70s with acute or convalescent COVID-19. The chain couples TRBV30 to TRBJ2-5; D perhaps matches TRBD1 (5 bases). The CDR3 bases are TGTGCCTGGAGTGTACAGGTGGGCCTTCAGGAGACCCAGTACTTC. This translates into CAWSVQVGLQETQYF.